One and the same sample provided the 30 T cell receptor beta chains below, sequenced in a study of technical replicates of blood from several donors. Clones were sequenced by immunoSEQ multiplex PCR, and TCRdb holds only the in-frame ones, with some missing. Here the sample spans 70,000 to 95,000 clones, over 85% being singletons. Sequencing input: T cells isolated from PBMCs. These receptors were obtained from a human donor in good health.

This chain uses TRBV6-5 with TRBJ1-6; 7 nucleotides match TRBD1. The CDR3 loop spans 16 amino acids. Germline trimming cut 4 bases from V and 11 bases from J; bases unmatched to any gene: 14. Germline values: CDR1 MNHEY, CDR2 SVGAGI. CDR3 region: CASSFSRTGSSAPLHF. The CDR3 nucleotides read TGTGCCAGCAGTTTCAGTAGGACAGGTAGCAGTGCACCCCTCCACTTT.

The V and J genes are TRBV27 and TRBJ1-6; D gene uncertain. The CDR3 is 14 amino acids. CDR1 MNHEY and CDR2 SMNVEV come from the germline V gene (reference sequence). The V end was cut by 0 bases, the J end by 10 bases, with 10 bases between. The CDR3 loop reads CASSLSKWRSPLHF. For the CDR3, the DNA is TGTGCCAGCAGTTTATCTAAGTGGCGGTCACCCCTCCACTTT.

This clone was seen a single time. The gene calls are TRBV28 and TRBJ2-5, with TRBD2 as a possible D gene (5 bases). V was cut by 6 bases and J by 5 bases, with 13 bases left in between. The CDR3 is 13 residues long. Per germline, CDR1 MDHEN and CDR2 SYDVKM. This CDR3 reads CASSGRTGETQYF. In nucleotides, the CDR3 is TGTGCCAGCAGCGGACGGACTGGCGAGACCCAGTACTTC.

This chain links TRBV5-1 with TRBJ2-5; TRBD2 might be the D (5 bases). The V and J ends lost 0 bases and 4 bases respectively, with 13 bases between them. The germline V gene has CDR1 SGHRS and CDR2 YFSETQ. The CDR3 loop spans 15 amino acids. The CDR3 region has the DNA TGCGCCAGCAGCTTGGAAACGCGGAGCGGAGAGACCCAGTACTTC. This translates into CASSLETRSGETQYF.

This chain connects TRBV5-8 to TRBJ2-5; 7 nucleotides align to TRBD1. The CDR3 is 15 residues long. Germline values: CDR1 SGHTS, CDR2 YDEGEE. J lost 4 bases, V lost 6 bases, and 12 bases had no gene match. The CDR3 reads CASTEGAQGLETQYF. As DNA, the CDR3 is TGTGCCAGCACTGAGGGGGCCCAGGGGTTAGAGACCCAGTACTTC.

This chain links TRBV7-9 with TRBJ2-1; the D gene is possibly TRBD2 (6 bases). Trimming removed 2 bases at V and 2 bases at J, with 13 bases between. The CDR3 sequence is 16 residues long. CDR1 is SEHNR and CDR2 is FQNEAQ in the germline V gene (reference sequence). CDR3 DNA: TGTGCCAGCAGCTTATCCCCAGGCGGGACCTACAATGAGCAGTTCTTC. Translated: CASSLSPGGTYNEQFF.

This clone was seen once. The V gene is TRBV5-6, the J gene TRBJ1-2, with 9 positions matching TRBD1. Trimming took 4 bases from V and 5 from J; bases not matched to a gene: 9. The CDR3 contains 15 residues. CDR1 is SGHDT, CDR2 YYEEEE, per germline. In DNA form, the CDR3 reads TGTGCCAGCAGCCGAAATCCGGGACAGGGTTATGGCTACACCTTC. Translated, it gives CASSRNPGQGYGYTF.

The gene calls are TRBV5-1 and TRBJ2-1; possible D gene TRBD1, 5 bases. The V gene's germline CDR1 is SGHRS and CDR2 YFSETQ. The V gene lost 5 bases and the J gene lost 4 bases, with 13 bases spanning the gap. The CDR3 runs 14 residues. The CDR3 reads CASRDTESYNEQFF. CDR3 nucleotide sequence: TGCGCCAGCAGGGACACCGAGAGTTACAATGAGCAGTTCTTC.

The chain has TRBV11-3 and TRBJ1-3, with 8 nucleotides matching TRBD1. V lost 2 bases to trimming and J lost 2 bases; unmatched junction nucleotides: 5. This CDR3 is built from 16 residues. Germline loops: CDR1 SGHNT, CDR2 YENEEA. CDR3 region: CASSLQGALPGNTIYF. CDR3 nucleotide sequence: TGTGCCAGCAGCTTACAGGGGGCGCTTCCTGGAAACACCATATATTTT.

The chain joins TRBV9 to TRBJ1-2; 9 nucleotides agree with TRBD1. Germline V CDR1 and CDR2: SGDLS, YYNGEE. The CDR3 covers 14 residues. The V gene end was trimmed by 4 bases and the J gene end by 4 bases; junction bases not matched to a gene: 5. This CDR3 is CASSRETGGYGYTF. Here the CDR3 DNA reads TGTGCCAGCAGCCGGGAGACAGGGGGCTATGGCTACACCTTC.

The CDR3 bases are TGTGCCAGCTCGGGGGGACAGGGATCTTACGAGCAGTACTTC. Its protein is CASSGGQGSYEQYF. The chain employs TRBV9 and TRBJ2-7; 9 positions agree with TRBD1. V dropped 7 bases and J dropped 4; count of bases not matched to a gene: 9. The CDR3 has 14 residues. Germline V CDR1 and CDR2: SGDLS, YYNGEE.

The rearrangement joins TRBV10-2 to TRBJ2-7; D unresolved. The ends were cut back, 9 bases at V and 2 bases at J, with 8 bases in the middle. The germline V gene has CDR1 WSHSY and CDR2 SAAADI. The CDR3 length is 11 residues. CDR3 amino acids: CASSRAYEQYF. CDR3 DNA: TGCGCCAGTTCCCGGGCCTACGAGCAGTACTTC.

The chain recombines TRBV11-3 with TRBJ2-2; D is possibly TRBD1 (6 bases). The germline gives CDR1 SGHNT, CDR2 YENEEA. Trimming removed 1 base from V and 4 bases from J, with 13 bases in between. This CDR3 has 16 residues. The CDR3 coding sequence is TGTGCCAGCAGCTTAGGTGGTTGGGGGCGCACCGGGGAGCTGTTTTTT. Translating gives CASSLGGWGRTGELFF.

CDR3 region: CSVAGGASGNTIYF. The CDR3, as DNA: TGCAGCGTTGCAGGGGGCGCTTCTGGAAACACCATATATTTT. This chain links TRBV29-1 with TRBJ1-3; 8 positions match TRBD1. The CDR3 spans 14 residues. J was trimmed by 1 base and V by 4 bases; bases with no gene match: 3. Germline assignment: CDR1 SQVTM and CDR2 ANQGSEA. The whole variable domain, remainder taken from reference TRBV29-1 and TRBJ1-3, is SAVISQKPSRDICQRGTSLTIQCQVDSQVTMMFWYRQQPGQSLTLIATANQGSEATYESGFVIDKFPISRPNLTFSTLTVSNMSPEDSSIYLCSVAGGASGNTIYFGEGSWLTVV.

The CDR3, as DNA: TGTGCCAGCAGCCAAAGACAGGGAATTAATGAGCAGTTCTTC. It is translated as CASSQRQGINEQFF. V and J are TRBV7-9 and TRBJ2-1, with 7 bases matching TRBD1. Germline assignment: CDR1 SEHNR and CDR2 FQNEAQ (reference sequence). With 5 bases clipped from V and 7 bases from J, the junction kept 8 bases outside the gene matches. This CDR3 comprises 14 residues.

The gene calls are TRBV11-2 and TRBJ2-5, with 7 bases lining up with TRBD1. This CDR3 has 13 residues. Losses at the gene ends were 0 bases for V and 5 bases for J; bases not matched to a gene: 0. Germline CDR1 SGHAT, CDR2 FQNNGV. Here the CDR3 reads CASSLDRGETQYF. CDR3 DNA sequence: TGTGCCAGCAGCTTAGACAGGGGGGAGACCCAGTACTTC. Using reference TRBV11-2 and TRBJ2-5 for the parts outside the CDR3, the full variable domain is EAGVAQSPRYKIIEKRQSVAFWCNPISGHATLYWYQQILGQGPKLLIQFQNNGVVDDSQLPKDRFSAERLKGVDSTLKIQPAKLEDSAVYLCASSLDRGETQYFGPGTRLLVL.

The V call is TRBV7-7, the J call TRBJ2-7; 8 nucleotides match TRBD2. V shed 1 base, J shed 6 bases, and the junction held 2 bases outside the gene matches. Germline CDR1 and CDR2: SSHAT and FNYEAQ (reference sequence). The CDR3 is 13 amino acids. The CDR3 is CASSLVAGGEQYF. For the CDR3, the DNA is TGTGCCAGCAGCTTAGTTGCGGGAGGCGAGCAGTACTTC.

The chain uses TRBV6-5 and TRBJ1-1; tentatively, D is TRBD1 (6 bases). CDR1 is MNHEY, CDR2 SVGAGI, per germline. With 2 bases removed from V and 5 bases from J, the gap between germline ends came to 9 bases. CDR3 length equals 13 residues. The chain's CDR3 is CASSYVGATEAFF. The CDR3 region has the DNA TGTGCCAGCAGTTACGTGGGGGCAACTGAAGCTTTCTTT.

The chain recombines TRBV5-1 with TRBJ1-1; TRBD1 is a possible D gene (5 bases). Germline-derived CDR1 and CDR2 are SGHRS and YFSETQ. This CDR3 has 13 residues. V was shortened by 3 bases and J by 3 bases, with 9 bases between the two germline ends. The CDR3 loop is CASSWTFDTEAFF. The CDR3, as DNA: TGCGCCAGCAGCTGGACATTTGACACTGAAGCTTTCTTT. The entire variable domain, with the rest obtained from reference TRBV5-1 and TRBJ1-1, is as follows: KAGVTQTPRYLIKTRGQQVTLSCSPISGHRSVSWYQQTPGQGLQFLFEYFSETQRNKGNFPGRFSGRQFSNSRSEMNVSTLELGDSALYLCASSWTFDTEAFFGQGTRLTVV.

The gene calls are TRBV4-2 and TRBJ1-4, with D unclear. This CDR3 is 16 amino acids long. Between the trimmed V and J ends, which lost 0 bases and 8 bases, there was a span of 16 bases. Per germline, CDR1 LGHNA and CDR2 YNFKEQ. The CDR3 sequence is CASSQDLGRPFEKLFF. CDR3 coding DNA: TGTGCCAGCAGCCAAGATCTTGGCAGGCCCTTCGAAAAACTGTTTTTT.

The rearrangement joins TRBV6-1 to TRBJ1-1, with 7 bases that match TRBD1. After removal of 1 base from V and 1 base from J, the junction contained 0 bases not matched to a gene. CDR1 and CDR2 (germline): MNHNS, SASEGT. This CDR3 is built from 14 residues. The CDR3 nucleotides are TGTGCCAGCAGTGAAGACAGGGGGAACACTGAAGCTTTCTTT. Translating it yields CASSEDRGNTEAFF.

The chain joins TRBV19 to TRBJ2-5; D might be TRBD1 (6 bases). Per the germline V gene, CDR1 is LNHDA and CDR2 is SQIVND (reference sequence). The CDR3 is 13 amino acids. The V and J ends lost 8 bases and 0 bases respectively, with 10 bases between them. The CDR3 DNA is TGTGCCAGTGGCCGGGACAACCAAGAGACCCAGTACTTC. This gives the protein CASGRDNQETQYF.

This chain uses TRBV5-1 with TRBJ2-3; TRBD1 matches 8 bases. Germline V gives CDR1 SGHRS, CDR2 YFSETQ. V lost 0 bases to trimming and J lost 6 bases; unmatched junction nucleotides: 6. This CDR3 contains 15 residues. This chain's CDR3 is CASSLGWTGWDTQYF. In DNA form, the CDR3 reads TGCGCCAGCAGCTTGGGCTGGACAGGGTGGGATACGCAGTATTTT.

J is TRBJ1-2 and V is TRBV4-2; D is undetermined. The V end was cut by 1 base, the J end by 10 bases, with 19 bases between. The length of the CDR3 is 15 residues. The germline CDR1 and CDR2 sequences are LGHNA and YNFKEQ. CDR3 amino acids: CASSQGTDIKGDYTF. The CDR3 DNA reads TGTGCCAGCAGCCAAGGAACAGATATTAAAGGCGACTACACCTTC.

This clone was observed once. The V call is TRBV28, the J call TRBJ1-2; tentative D call: TRBD1 (6 bases). The V and J ends lost 5 bases and 0 bases respectively, with 10 bases between them. The length of the CDR3 is 14 residues. Looked up from germline, CDR1 is MDHEN and CDR2 is SYDVKM. The CDR3 nucleotides read TGTGCCAGCAGTAGACAGGAAACTAACTATGGCTACACCTTC. It specifies CASSRQETNYGYTF.

This sequence joins TRBV7-9 and TRBJ2-7; the D gene is possibly TRBD2 (6 bases). V shed 5 bases and J shed 4 bases, with 18 bases lying between them. Germline assignment: CDR1 SEHNR and CDR2 FQNEAQ (reference sequence). This CDR3 region has 15 residues. The CDR3 region has the DNA TGTGCCAGCAGCCCGGGCGGGACGCTCAGATACGAGCAGTACTTC. Translating it yields CASSPGGTLRYEQYF.

The chain is built from TRBV11-3 and TRBJ1-1; D gene ambiguous. CDR3 length: 11 residues. With 4 bases removed from V and 6 bases from J, the gap between germline ends came to 6 bases. Germline V lookup: CDR1 SGHNT, CDR2 YENEEA. In DNA, the CDR3 is TGTGCCAGCAGCTCCACATCTGAAGCTTTCTTT. Translated: CASSSTSEAFF.

The chain recombines TRBV6-5 with TRBJ1-6, with 7 bases aligning to TRBD1. V shed 6 bases, J shed 7 bases, and the junction held 6 bases outside the gene matches. This CDR3 has 14 residues. Germline V gives CDR1 MNHEY, CDR2 SVGAGI. CDR3 in DNA: TGTGCCAGCAGAACCGGACAGGTCAATTCACCCCTCCACTTT. This codes for CASRTGQVNSPLHF.

This chain uses TRBV10-1 with TRBJ1-1; D uncertain. Germline V gene data show CDR1 as WNHNN and CDR2 as SYGVQD (reference sequence). This CDR3 spans 14 amino acids. The V and J ends lost 2 bases and 1 base respectively, with 8 bases between them. For the CDR3, the DNA is TGCGCCAGCAGTGAGACCCGACAGAACACTGAAGCTTTCTTT. Translation gives CASSETRQNTEAFF.

This sequence joins TRBV7-8 and TRBJ1-1; TRBD1 agrees at 8 bases. This CDR3 is 14 amino acids long. Germline values: CDR1 SGHVS, CDR2 FQNEAQ. V was pared by 5 bases and J by 1 base, with 3 bases of the junction left unmatched. CDR3 sequence (DNA): TGTGCCAGCAGCCTCGGGACAGGGAACACTGAAGCTTTCTTT. Amino acids: CASSLGTGNTEAFF.